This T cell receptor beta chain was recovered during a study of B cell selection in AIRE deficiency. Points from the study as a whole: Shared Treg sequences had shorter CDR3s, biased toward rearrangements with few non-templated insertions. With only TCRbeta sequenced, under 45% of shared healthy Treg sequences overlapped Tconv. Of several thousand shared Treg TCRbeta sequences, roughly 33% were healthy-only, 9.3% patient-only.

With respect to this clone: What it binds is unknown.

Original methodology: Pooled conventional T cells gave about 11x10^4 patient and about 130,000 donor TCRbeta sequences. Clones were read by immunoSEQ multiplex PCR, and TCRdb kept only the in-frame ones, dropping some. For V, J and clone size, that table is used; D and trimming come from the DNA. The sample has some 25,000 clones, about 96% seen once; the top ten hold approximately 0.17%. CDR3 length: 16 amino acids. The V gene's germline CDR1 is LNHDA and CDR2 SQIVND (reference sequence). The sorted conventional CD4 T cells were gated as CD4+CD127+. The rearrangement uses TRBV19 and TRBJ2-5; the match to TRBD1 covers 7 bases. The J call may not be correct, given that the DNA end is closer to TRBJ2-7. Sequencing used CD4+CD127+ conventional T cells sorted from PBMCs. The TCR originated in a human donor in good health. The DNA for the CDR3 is TGTGCCAGTAGTATCATCTCCGGGACAGCCTCCTACGAGCAGTACTTC. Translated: CASSIISGTASYEQYF.